Below, 29 T cell receptor beta chains from the same sample are listed, as sequenced in a study of shared clonotypes between healthy human individuals. Clones were read by immunoSEQ multiplex PCR, and TCRdb kept only the in-frame ones, dropping some. The sample shows fewer than 200,000 clones, about 93% of them seen only once. Source material: naive CD4+ T cells sorted from blood. The subset is: CD45RA+ positively selected. The receptors come from a woman in her twenties or thirties in good health.

The chain couples TRBV15 to TRBJ2-5; maybe TRBD1 (6 bases). V dropped 0 bases and J dropped 3 bases, with 8 bases sitting between them. This CDR3 has 14 residues. Per the germline V gene, CDR1 is LNHNV and CDR2 is YYDKDF (reference sequence). The CDR3 region has the DNA TGTGCCACCAGCAGAGATCCAGGGGAAGAGACCCAGTACTTC. This encodes CATSRDPGEETQYF.

The chain links TRBV27 to TRBJ1-4, with D possibly being TRBD1 (6 bases). The CDR3 has 15 amino acids. From germline, CDR1 is MNHEY and CDR2 SMNVEV (reference sequence). The V end lost 4 bases, the J end lost 4 bases, and 13 bases lay between the germline ends. The CDR3 protein is CASSSLGQNNEKLFF. CDR3 nucleotide sequence: TGTGCCAGCAGTTCCCTCGGACAGAATAATGAAAAACTGTTTTTT.

V is TRBV5-1 and J is TRBJ2-5, with D uncertain. The CDR3 is made up of 14 amino acids. The V gene lost 0 bases and the J gene lost 7 bases, with 13 bases spanning the gap. Looked up from germline, CDR1 is SGHRS and CDR2 is YFSETQ. CDR3: CASSLVKDRRTQYF. Here the CDR3 DNA reads TGCGCCAGCAGCTTGGTGAAGGACCGTCGGACCCAGTACTTC.

The rearrangement uses TRBV27 and TRBJ2-5; 13 bases are shared with TRBD2. The DNA end lines up better with TRBJ2-7; the J call may be wrong. Germline assignment: CDR1 MNHEY and CDR2 SMNVEV (reference sequence). This CDR3 comprises 18 residues. CDR3 sequence reads: CASSSSPLLAGGLYEQYF. CDR3 bases: TGTGCCAGCAGTTCATCCCCTTTACTAGCGGGAGGGCTGTACGAGCAGTACTTC.

The rearrangement joins TRBV13 to TRBJ2-5, with D maybe TRBD1 (6 bases). The CDR3 is 15 amino acids. The germline gives CDR1 PRHDT, CDR2 FYEKMQ (reference sequence). V dropped 1 base and J dropped 2 bases, with 11 bases sitting between them. Written as DNA, the CDR3 is TGTGCCAGCAGCTTAGCAGGGCAGGGGCAAGAGACCCAGTACTTC. Protein sequence: CASSLAGQGQETQYF.

This clone occurred a few times. This sequence joins TRBV7-6 and TRBJ2-7; D ambiguous. The germline CDR1 and CDR2 sequences are SGHVS and FNYEAQ. Between the trimmed V and J ends, which lost 1 base and 5 bases, there was a span of 15 bases. This CDR3 contains 15 residues. The CDR3 here is CASSLGPWTRDEQYF. The DNA of the CDR3 is TGTGCCAGCAGCTTAGGCCCCTGGACCCGAGACGAGCAGTACTTC.

The chain uses TRBV28 and TRBJ2-6; D not certain. This CDR3 is 16 amino acids long. In germline, CDR1 is MDHEN, CDR2 SYDVKM. V dropped 5 bases and J dropped 1 base, with 12 bases sitting between them. The CDR3 nucleotides read TGTGCCAGCAGTCCTCGCGTTGATTCTGGGGCCAACGTCCTGACTTTC. Translation gives CASSPRVDSGANVLTF.

This chain uses TRBV7-9 with TRBJ2-5; D gene uncertain. TRBJ2-7 explains the end of the DNA better; the J call may be wrong. Per germline, CDR1 SEHNR and CDR2 FQNEAQ (reference sequence). The CDR3 is 14 residues long. This chain's CDR3 is CASSLMASPYEQYF. For the CDR3, the DNA is TGTGCCAGCAGCTTAATGGCCAGTCCCTACGAGCAGTACTTC.

The chain couples TRBV4-2 to TRBJ2-7; 11 bases line up with TRBD2. This CDR3 has 18 amino acids. V gave up 0 bases and J gave up 5 bases; unmatched junction bases: 12. Germline V gene lookup returns CDR1 LGHNA and CDR2 YNFKEQ. The CDR3, as DNA: TGTGCCAGCAGCCAAGACCACAGCTTAGCGGGAGGGCCTAACGAGCAGTACTTC. It encodes CASSQDHSLAGGPNEQYF.

J is TRBJ2-6 and V is TRBV11-3; 7 bases align to TRBD1. V gave up 1 base and J gave up 2 bases; unmatched junction bases: 2. The CDR3 is 16 amino acids. CDR1 is SGHNT, CDR2 YENEEA, per germline. The CDR3 bases are TGTGCCAGCAGCTTAGGGGGGACAGCTGGGGCCAACGTCCTGACTTTC. Translation gives CASSLGGTAGANVLTF.

This clone showed up just a few times. The identical CDR3 is also encoded by other nucleotide sequences in the sample. This chain joins TRBV7-9 and TRBJ2-2; D remains unclear. Trimming removed 2 bases from V and 5 bases from J, with 0 bases in between. Germline loops: CDR1 SEHNR, CDR2 FQNEAQ (reference sequence). CDR3 size: 11 residues. The CDR3 is CASSLTGELFF. In DNA form, the CDR3 reads TGTGCCAGCAGCTTAACCGGGGAGCTGTTTTTT.

The chain uses TRBV28 and TRBJ2-7; D is undetermined. V gave up 10 bases and J gave up 0 bases, with 13 bases separating them. CDR3 size: 13 residues. CDR1 is MDHEN and CDR2 is SYDVKM in the germline V gene. In DNA, the CDR3 is TGTGCCATTTCGGTCTATAGCTCCTACGAGCAGTACTTC. It specifies CAISVYSSYEQYF.

This clone was recorded once. The chain combines TRBV7-7 with TRBJ2-2; 7 bases fit TRBD2. V lost 9 bases and J lost 0; bases outside the gene matches: 7. CDR1 and CDR2 from the germline V gene are SSHAT and FNYEAQ (reference sequence). The CDR3 loop spans 15 amino acids. The CDR3 region is CASALGTTNTGELFF. The DNA for the CDR3 is TGTGCCAGTGCACTCGGGACTACGAACACCGGGGAGCTGTTTTTT.

This clone was detected a few times. This sequence joins TRBV6-1 and TRBJ2-7; 9 nucleotides match TRBD1. Germline V lookup: CDR1 MNHNS, CDR2 SASEGT. The CDR3 extends over 14 amino acids. After removal of 7 bases from V and 5 bases from J, the junction contained 9 bases not matched to a gene. The CDR3 protein is CASNPGQGTHEQYF. CDR3 sequence (DNA): TGTGCCAGCAACCCGGGACAGGGAACTCACGAGCAGTACTTC.

This clone was counted once. This chain uses TRBV6-5 with TRBJ1-1, with TRBD1 matching over 8 bases. The CDR3 length is 15 residues. V trimming: 2 bases; J trimming: 0 bases; junction bases outside the gene matches: 2. Germline loops: CDR1 MNHEY, CDR2 SVGAGI. The CDR3 sequence is CASSYAGQVNTEAFF. The CDR3 nucleotides are TGTGCCAGCAGTTACGCGGGACAGGTGAACACTGAAGCTTTCTTT.

The genes are TRBV29-1 and TRBJ2-7; 7 bases agree with TRBD1. The CDR3 covers 16 residues. From germline, CDR1 is SQVTM and CDR2 ANQGSEA. V lost 0 bases to trimming and J lost 3 bases; unmatched junction nucleotides: 11. The CDR3 nucleotides read TGCAGCGTTGAAGACCCCAATCGCCGGACAGGCTACGAGCAGTACTTC. Residues: CSVEDPNRRTGYEQYF.

The chain joins TRBV18 to TRBJ1-5; D call uncertain. The germline V gene encodes CDR1 KGHSH and CDR2 LQKENI. This CDR3 contains 13 residues. The ends were cut back, 6 bases at V and 5 bases at J, with 11 bases in the middle. The CDR3 spells CASSATADQPQHF. The CDR3 DNA reads TGTGCCAGCTCCGCCACCGCGGATCAGCCCCAGCATTTT.

The chain employs TRBV18 and TRBJ1-1, with D unclear. The CDR3 covers 15 residues. From germline, CDR1 is KGHSH and CDR2 LQKENI. V lost 1 base and J lost 4, with 13 bases in between. CDR3 DNA: TGTGCCAGCTCACCACGGAGGGTTTCGGGCACTGAAGCTTTCTTT. It codes for CASSPRRVSGTEAFF.

The chain is built from TRBV5-1 and TRBJ2-5; 13 nucleotides align to TRBD2. Germline loops: CDR1 SGHRS, CDR2 YFSETQ. Unmatched junction bases numbered 5, after V lost 0 bases and J lost 3 bases. This CDR3 is built from 17 residues. This CDR3 reads CASSLAQGLAGKETQYF. The CDR3 bases are TGCGCCAGCAGCTTGGCTCAGGGACTAGCGGGAAAAGAGACCCAGTACTTC.

This clone was recorded only once. The genes are TRBV15 and TRBJ1-2; D is unresolved. With 0 bases removed from V and 4 bases from J, the gap between germline ends came to 3 bases. This CDR3 is built from 12 residues. From germline, CDR1 is LNHNV and CDR2 YYDKDF (reference sequence). The CDR3 loop is CATSRDSYGYTF. CDR3 in DNA: TGTGCCACCAGCAGAGATAGCTATGGCTACACCTTC.

This clone occurred once. This chain connects TRBV5-1 to TRBJ2-7; no clear D. Between the trimmed V and J ends, which lost 2 bases and 4 bases, there was a span of 22 bases. The germline gives CDR1 SGHRS, CDR2 YFSETQ. The CDR3 has 17 amino acids. The CDR3 coding sequence is TGCGCCAGCAGCTTCGTGGGTGTGTTGGAGAGTCTATACGAGCAGTACTTC. Its translation is CASSFVGVLESLYEQYF.

The rearrangement uses TRBV28 and TRBJ2-7; maybe TRBD2 (6 bases). The CDR3 runs 13 residues. V lost 6 bases and J lost 3, with 12 bases in between. Germline V gene data show CDR1 as MDHEN and CDR2 as SYDVKM. The CDR3 DNA follows: TGTGCCAGCAGCCACGGGACTCTCTACGAGCAGTACTTC. It is translated as CASSHGTLYEQYF.

The rearrangement joins TRBV4-2 to TRBJ2-5, with D perhaps TRBD1 (5 bases). This CDR3 is 15 amino acids long. The germline V gene has CDR1 LGHNA and CDR2 YNFKEQ. Trimming pared 0 bases from V and 5 bases from J, leaving 13 bases between. The CDR3 loop reads CASSQDPGKGETQYF. The CDR3 nucleotides are TGTGCCAGCAGCCAAGATCCAGGGAAGGGGGAGACCCAGTACTTC.

The chain carries TRBV18 and TRBJ2-5, with 7 bases fitting TRBD2. The CDR3 is made up of 17 amino acids. The germline gives CDR1 KGHSH, CDR2 LQKENI. V lost 6 bases and J lost 5; bases outside the gene matches: 18. The CDR3: CASSLFSSGLGDETQYF. CDR3 in DNA: TGTGCCAGCTCGTTATTTTCGTCCGGACTAGGTGACGAGACCCAGTACTTC.

The rearrangement links TRBV7-3 to TRBJ1-1, with D hard to call. The CDR3 contains 13 residues. V shed 0 bases and J shed 8 bases, with 10 bases lying between them. CDR1 and CDR2 from the germline V gene are SGHTA and FQGTGA. The CDR3 loop is CASSLTPEGEAFF. CDR3 nucleotide sequence: TGTGCCAGCAGCTTAACCCCTGAAGGGGAAGCTTTCTTT.

The chain combines TRBV19 with TRBJ1-5, with no clear D. V gave up 7 bases and J gave up 1 base, with 11 bases separating them. The CDR3 is made up of 14 amino acids. Germline loops: CDR1 LNHDA, CDR2 SQIVND (reference sequence). CDR3 sequence (DNA): TGTGCCAGTAACTTCCTGGGAAGCAATCAGCCCCAGCATTTT. Translating it yields CASNFLGSNQPQHF.

The chain recombines TRBV27 with TRBJ2-1; D gene unclear. This CDR3 comprises 14 residues. V lost 5 bases and J 10 bases, leaving 18 bases between the germline ends. In germline, CDR1 is MNHEY, CDR2 SMNVEV (reference sequence). This CDR3 is CASSQSGVLSEQFF. The CDR3 coding sequence is TGTGCCAGCAGTCAAAGTGGGGTTTTAAGCGAGCAGTTCTTC.

The chain couples TRBV5-1 to TRBJ2-5; D gene unclear. The closer fit of TRBJ2-7 to the DNA end suggests the J call may be wrong. CDR1 SGHRS and CDR2 YFSETQ come from the germline V gene. This CDR3 has 12 residues. CDR3 DNA sequence: TGCGCCAGCAGCTTCCAGTTTGGCGAGCAGTACTTC. Protein product: CASSFQFGEQYF.

The J gene is TRBJ2-3, the V gene TRBV7-6, with D unclear. The CDR3 is 15 residues long. V shed 0 bases and J shed 2 bases, with 9 bases lying between them. Germline CDR1 reads SGHVS; CDR2 reads FNYEAQ. The CDR3 region is CASSLAPSDTDTQYF. In DNA, the CDR3 is TGTGCCAGCAGCTTAGCGCCTTCGGACACAGATACGCAGTATTTT.